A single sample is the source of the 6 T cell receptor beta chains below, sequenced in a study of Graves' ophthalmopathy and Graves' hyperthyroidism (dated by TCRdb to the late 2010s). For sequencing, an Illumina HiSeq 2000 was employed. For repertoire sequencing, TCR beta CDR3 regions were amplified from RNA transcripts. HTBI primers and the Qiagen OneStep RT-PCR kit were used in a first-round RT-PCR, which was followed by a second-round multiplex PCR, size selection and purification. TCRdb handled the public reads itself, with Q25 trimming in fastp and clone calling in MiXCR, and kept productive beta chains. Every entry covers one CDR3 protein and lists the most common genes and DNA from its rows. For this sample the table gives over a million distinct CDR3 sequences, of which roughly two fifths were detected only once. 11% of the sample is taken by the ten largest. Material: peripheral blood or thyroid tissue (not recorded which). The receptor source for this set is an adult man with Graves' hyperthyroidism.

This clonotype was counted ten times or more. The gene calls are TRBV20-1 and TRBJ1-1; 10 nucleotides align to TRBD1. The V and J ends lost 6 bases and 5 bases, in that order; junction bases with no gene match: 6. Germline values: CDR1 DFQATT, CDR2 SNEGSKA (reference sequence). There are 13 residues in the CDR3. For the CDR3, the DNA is TGCAGTGCCGAGGACAGGGGGAGGACTGAAGCTTTCTTT. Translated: CSAEDRGRTEAFF.

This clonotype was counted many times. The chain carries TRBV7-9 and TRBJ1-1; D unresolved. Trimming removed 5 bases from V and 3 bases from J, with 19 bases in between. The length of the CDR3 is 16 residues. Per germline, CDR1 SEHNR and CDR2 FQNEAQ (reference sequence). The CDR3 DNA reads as TGTGCCAGCAGCCCCCCTCAAGGGTCCTGGGACACTGAAGCTTTCTTT. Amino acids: CASSPPQGSWDTEAFF.

The chain's CDR3 is CASRDPGHGLAQYF. The CDR3 DNA is TGTGCCAGCAGAGATCCGGGCCACGGGCTGGCCCAGTACTTC. This sequence joins TRBV6-5 and TRBJ2-5; D unresolved. The ends were cut back, 6 bases at V and 9 bases at J, with 20 bases in the middle. Germline V lookup: CDR1 MNHEY, CDR2 SVGAGI. The CDR3 covers 14 residues.

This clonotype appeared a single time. CDR3 protein: CSAPAGNQETQYF. In DNA form, the CDR3 reads TGCAGCGCCCCTGCGGGGAACCAAGAGACCCAGTACTTC. The rearrangement links TRBV29-1 to TRBJ2-5; a possible D gene is TRBD2 (6 bases). The CDR3 is 13 amino acids. The V end lost 7 bases, the J end lost 0 bases, and 12 bases lay between the germline ends. Germline V gene data show CDR1 as SQVTM and CDR2 as ANQGSEA.

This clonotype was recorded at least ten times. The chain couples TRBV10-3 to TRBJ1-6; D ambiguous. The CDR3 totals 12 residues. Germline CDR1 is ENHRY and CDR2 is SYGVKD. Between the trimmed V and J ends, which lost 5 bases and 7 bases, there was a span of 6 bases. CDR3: CAISPQNSPLHF. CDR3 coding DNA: TGTGCCATCAGTCCACAGAATTCACCCCTCCACTTT.

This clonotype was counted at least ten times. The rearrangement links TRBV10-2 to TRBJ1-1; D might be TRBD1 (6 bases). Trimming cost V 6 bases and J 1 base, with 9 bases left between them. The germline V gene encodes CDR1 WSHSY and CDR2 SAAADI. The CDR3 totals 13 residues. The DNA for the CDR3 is TGCGCCAGCAGATGGACAGCGAACACTGAAGCTTTCTTT. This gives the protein CASRWTANTEAFF.